These 5 T cell receptor beta chains were all obtained from the same sample, sequenced in a study of beta chain features in type 1 diabetes. Expressed TCRB transcripts were sequenced, since all the RNA that had been isolated was reverse transcribed. The method was immunoSEQ multiplex PCR; TCRdb's version includes in-frame clones alone and lacks a portion of them. Of 400,000 to 600,000 clones detected, about 29% appear once; the ten largest clones hold around 0.065%. Sequenced: naive CD4+ T cells from blood. The receptors derive from a man between 18 and 35 years old in good health.

This chain links TRBV7-2 with TRBJ1-2; 9 nucleotides match TRBD1. J lost 2 bases, V lost 2 bases, and 9 bases had no gene match. The CDR3 covers 17 residues. Germline CDR1 is SGHTA and CDR2 is FQGNSA. CDR3 DNA sequence: TGTGCCAGCAGCTTAAGCCCCCAAGGGACAGGGAACTATGGCTACACCTTC. Encoded protein: CASSLSPQGTGNYGYTF.

The rearrangement uses TRBV29-1 and TRBJ2-1; 9 nucleotides line up with TRBD1. Germline CDR1 and CDR2: SQVTM and ANQGSEA. The V gene end was trimmed by 5 bases and the J gene end by 10 bases; junction bases not matched to a gene: 12. The CDR3 is made up of 14 amino acids. CDR3 DNA sequence: TGCAGCGTTCACCGGGACAGGGCGGGTTGGGAGCAGTTCTTC. Its translation is CSVHRDRAGWEQFF.

This chain uses TRBV2 with TRBJ2-1, with D perhaps TRBD1 (6 bases). The V and J ends lost 7 bases and 5 bases respectively, with 12 bases between them. This CDR3 has 13 residues. Germline CDR1 is SNHLY and CDR2 is FYNNEI. The CDR3 nucleotides are TGTGCCAGCACCCTAAACAGGGACAATGAGCAGTTCTTC. This translates into CASTLNRDNEQFF.

This clone was seen more than once but under ten times. V and J are TRBV7-9 and TRBJ1-2; the D gene is possibly TRBD1 (6 bases). Germline V lookup: CDR1 SEHNR, CDR2 FQNEAQ (reference sequence). Trimming stripped 5 bases from V and 4 bases from J, with 17 bases between. The length of the CDR3 is 15 residues. In DNA form, the CDR3 reads TGTGCCAGCAGCAGGCACAGGGAGATGGTCTATGGCTACACCTTC. Encoded protein: CASSRHREMVYGYTF.

As to this clone: The same CDR3 is also encoded by other DNA sequences in this sample. The chain recombines TRBV28 with TRBJ2-7; 12 bases match TRBD2. The V segment lost 5 bases and the J segment 4 bases; nucleotides outside the gene matches: 3. The length of the CDR3 is 14 residues. CDR1 and CDR2 from the germline V gene are MDHEN and SYDVKM. CDR3 DNA sequence: TGTGCCAGCAGTAAGACTAGCGGGAGTTACGAGCAGTACTTC. As protein: CASSKTSGSYEQYF.